This note documents a single TCR beta chain sequence. This clonotype was picked up a small number of times. Its antigen is not yet known. No qualities accompany the bases; no much larger clone lies one base away. The library was produced with PCR. TCR sequencing of DNA from cultured CD4+ T cells used the Oncomine TCR Beta short-read assay at the Johns Hopkins FTIC core. The QIAamp micro DNA kit was used to extract genomic DNA from the cultured CD4+ T cells. Oncomine TCR Beta libraries from cultured CD4+ T cells were pooled using unique dual indexes and sequenced on an Illumina iSeq 100. The authors' analysis ran thus. Non-productive sequences were removed, and CDR3s not starting with C, not ending with F or W, or shorter than 7 amino acids were discarded. Antigen-specific clonotypes were identified with the MANAFEST web application by comparing peptide-stimulated wells with reference and other culture wells. Positive clones required FDR below 0.05, an odds ratio above 5, and productive frequency above 0.1% in at least two of three replicate wells. A clonotype counted as cross-reactive if it showed significant expansion both in the SARS-CoV-2 spike wells and in at least one common cold coronavirus spike condition. Similarity between CDR3 sequences was evaluated in R version 3.6.1 using Levenshtein distances (stringdist) and unrooted phylogenetic trees (ape). Using fastp trimming at Q25 and MiXCR clonotype assembly, TCRdb reanalyzed the public sequencing data and kept in-frame beta chains. Every distinct CDR3 protein forms one entry, paired with its most common genes and DNA. These V and J calls originate from TCRdb's pipeline instead of the authors' own analysis. A total of approximately 13,000 distinct CDR3 sequences appear in this sample, 50% to 55% of them only once. The biggest ten clones account for around 16% of the sample.

The label giving this sample's treatment or condition can be read as: approximately nine-day PBMC culture with coronavirus spike peptide pools or control peptides (ViraFEST assay). The ViraFEST assay was used in the study, in which antigen-specific T cells were expanded with peptide pools and expanded clonotypes were subsequently identified by TCR sequencing. The convalescent patients' positive SARS-CoV-2 PCR tests fell between March and December 2020, which was before the Alpha, Beta and Delta variants emerged in the United States. Each well held 2.2 million or so PBMCs cultured in IMDM containing roughly 5% human AB serum and approximately 9.1 IU/ml IL-2, with about 9.1 ug/ml peptide pools added. On days 3 and 7, half of the culture medium was replaced with fresh IL-2-containing medium. CD4+ T cells were isolated after around ten days of culture through negative selection using the EasySep CD4+ T cell isolation kit. Ficoll-Paque Plus gradient centrifugation was used to isolate PBMCs from whole blood, and the isolated PBMCs were then either used fresh or cryopreserved at -140C. In general, triplicate wells were set up for every culture condition.

This sample stems from a study of vaccination and CD4 T cells after COVID-19 (dated 2022 in TCRdb). The study in broad terms: Convalescent patients had a positive SARS-CoV-2 result on nasal swab PCR, and of these patients, nine had mild disease and one had severe disease. Post-COVID blood samples were collected from convalescent patients a median of approximately 93 days after diagnosis, with a range of about 30 to 161 days. Participants got two doses of the Pfizer-BioNTech BNT162b2 vaccine (n=8) or two doses of the Moderna mRNA-1273 vaccine (n=2). In control cultures, a CEFX viral epitope pool was used as positive control, an HIV-1 Nef peptide pool was used as negative control, or no peptide was added. The spike-specific CD4+ TCR repertoire was compared before and after mRNA vaccination in approximately ten COVID-19 convalescent patients and a few infection-naive healthy vaccine recipients. Overlapping spike peptide pools from SARS-CoV-2 and from the common cold coronaviruses HCoV-NL63, HCoV-OC43 and HCoV-229E were used as culture stimuli. In the convalescent cohort there were six males and four females, among whom were two Hispanic individuals, seven Caucasians, two Asians and one multiracial person. The time from the second vaccine dose to post-vaccine blood sampling had a median of roughly 77 days and ranged from about 14 to 250 days. Results the study describes overall, beyond this receptor: Of the vaccine-specific clones in convalescent patients, 304 of 307, or nearly all, reacted only to SARS-CoV-2 spike and did not cross-react with common cold coronaviruses. The median number of SARS-CoV-2-reactive clonotypes rose from 20 to 25 after infection to a few dozen after vaccination, but the change was not significant. In convalescent patients, a median around 86% of post-vaccine SARS-CoV-2-reactive clones were detected only after vaccination, suggesting vaccine-specific priming. The number of convalescent patients in the study was relatively small, and the study did not examine early timepoints following natural infection.

According to the germline V gene (reference sequence), CDR1 reads DFQATT and CDR2 reads SNEGSKA. V loses 6 bases, J loses 8 bases, and the germline ends lie 16 bases apart. Its CDR3 holds 12 amino acids, cysteine through phenylalanine. Only the CDR3 DNA is retained, 36 bases long and in frame from the first base. Sequencing was performed on CD4+ T cells from blood, cultured in vitro. Recombination joined TRBV20-1 with TRBJ1-2, with the D segment identity uncertain. This TCR derives from a human donor who had recovered from COVID-19. In nucleotide form, the sequence is TGCAGTGCGTGGACGGGGTTCGGCGGCTACACCTTC. Translated, it gives CSAWTGFGGYTF.